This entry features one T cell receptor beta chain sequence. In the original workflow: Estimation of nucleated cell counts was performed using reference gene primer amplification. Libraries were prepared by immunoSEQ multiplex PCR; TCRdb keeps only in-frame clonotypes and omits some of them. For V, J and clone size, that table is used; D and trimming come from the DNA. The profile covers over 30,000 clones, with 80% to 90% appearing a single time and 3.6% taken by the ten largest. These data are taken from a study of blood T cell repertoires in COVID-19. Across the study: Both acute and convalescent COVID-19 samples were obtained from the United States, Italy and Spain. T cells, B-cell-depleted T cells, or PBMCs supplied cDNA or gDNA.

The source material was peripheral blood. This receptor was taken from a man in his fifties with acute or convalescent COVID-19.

CDR3 in amino acids: CASSSDRGPDQPQHF. The CDR3 DNA reads TGTGCCAGCAGCTCGGACAGGGGGCCGGATCAGCCCCAGCATTTT. The rearrangement joins TRBV7-9 to TRBJ1-5; 11 nucleotides match TRBD1. The length of the CDR3 is 15 residues. The V gene's germline CDR1 is SEHNR and CDR2 FQNEAQ (reference sequence). Trimming at V came to 4 bases and at J to 5 bases, leaving 4 bases not matched to a gene.